This TCR beta chain was retrieved from a study of blood T cell repertoires in COVID-19. The overall study: COVID-19 samples collected from the United States, Italy and Spain covered acute and convalescent phases. T cells, B-cell-depleted T cells, or PBMCs supplied cDNA or gDNA.

V lost 6 bases to trimming and J lost 0 bases, with 15 bases between them. The germline CDR1 and CDR2 sequences are MDHEN and SYDVKM. The CDR3 totals 16 residues. Recruits, aged roughly 18 to 95 years, lived in 20 to 30 US areas. Clinical history as reported by participants underpinned cohort assignment. The table came from immunoSEQ multiplex PCR; TCRdb's copy has only in-frame clones and leaves some out. The table records a few hundred thousand clones, around 90% of them present only once. Sequenced input: PBMCs or T cells enriched from blood (not recorded which). This chain uses TRBV28 with TRBJ1-5; D is possibly TRBD1 (6 bases). This TCR came from a woman younger than 30 with acute COVID-19. CDR3: CASSLTGSYSNQPQHF. The CDR3 DNA is TGTGCCAGCAGCCTCACAGGGTCCTATAGCAATCAGCCCCAGCATTTT.